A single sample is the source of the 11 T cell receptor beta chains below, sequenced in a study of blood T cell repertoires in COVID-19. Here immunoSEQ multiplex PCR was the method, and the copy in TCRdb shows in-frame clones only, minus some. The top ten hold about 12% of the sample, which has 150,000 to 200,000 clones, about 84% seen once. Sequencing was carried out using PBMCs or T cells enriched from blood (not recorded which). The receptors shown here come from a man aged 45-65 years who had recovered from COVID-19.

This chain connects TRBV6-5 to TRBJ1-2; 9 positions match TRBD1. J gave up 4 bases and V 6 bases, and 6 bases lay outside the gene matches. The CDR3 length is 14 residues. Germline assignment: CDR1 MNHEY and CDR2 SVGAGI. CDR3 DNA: TGTGCCAGCAGGTTGACAGGGGGAGGCTATGGCTACACCTTC. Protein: CASRLTGGGYGYTF.

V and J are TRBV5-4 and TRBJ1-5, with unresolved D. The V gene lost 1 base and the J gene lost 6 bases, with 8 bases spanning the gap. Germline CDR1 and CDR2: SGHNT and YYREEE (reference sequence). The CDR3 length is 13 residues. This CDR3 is CASSLFGGQPQHF. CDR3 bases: TGTGCCAGCAGCTTGTTCGGCGGTCAGCCCCAGCATTTT. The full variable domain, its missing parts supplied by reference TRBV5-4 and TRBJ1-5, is ETGVTQSPTHLIKTRGQQVTLRCSSQSGHNTVSWYQQALGQGPQFIFQYYREEENGRGNFPPRFSGLQFPNYSSELNVNALELDDSALYLCASSLFGGQPQHFGDGTRLSIL.

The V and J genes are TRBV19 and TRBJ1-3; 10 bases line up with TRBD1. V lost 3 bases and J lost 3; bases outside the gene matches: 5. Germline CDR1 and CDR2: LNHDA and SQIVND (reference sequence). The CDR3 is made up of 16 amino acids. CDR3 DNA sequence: TGTGCCAGTAGTATCAAGACAGGGGGCCTTGGAAACACCATATATTTT. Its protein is CASSIKTGGLGNTIYF.

CDR3 residues: CASSKWGQMRQPQHF. DNA of the CDR3: TGTGCCAGCAGCAAATGGGGCCAGATGCGTCAGCCCCAGCATTTT. The rearrangement uses TRBV5-6 and TRBJ1-5; D possibly corresponds to TRBD1 (5 bases). V shed 4 bases and J shed 6 bases, with 17 bases lying between them. CDR1 SGHDT and CDR2 YYEEEE come from the germline V gene. The CDR3 has 15 residues.

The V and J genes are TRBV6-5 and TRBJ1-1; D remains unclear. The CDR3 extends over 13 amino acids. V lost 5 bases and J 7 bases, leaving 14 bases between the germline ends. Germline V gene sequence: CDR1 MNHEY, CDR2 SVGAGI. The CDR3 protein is CASSRGLRNEAFF. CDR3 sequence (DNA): TGTGCCAGCAGTCGAGGACTGCGGAATGAAGCTTTCTTT.

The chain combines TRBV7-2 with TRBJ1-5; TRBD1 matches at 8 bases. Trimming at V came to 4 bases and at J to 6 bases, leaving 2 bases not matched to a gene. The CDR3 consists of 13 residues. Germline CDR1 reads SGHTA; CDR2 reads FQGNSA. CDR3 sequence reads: CASSSDRAQPQHF. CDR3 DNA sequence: TGTGCCAGCAGCTCGGACAGGGCTCAGCCCCAGCATTTT.

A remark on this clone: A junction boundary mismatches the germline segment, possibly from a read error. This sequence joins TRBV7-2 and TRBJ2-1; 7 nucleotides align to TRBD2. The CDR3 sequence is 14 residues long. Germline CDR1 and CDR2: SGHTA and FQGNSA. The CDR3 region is CAGSAGGRGNEQFF. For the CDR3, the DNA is TGTGCCGGCAGCGCAGGCGGGCGGGGGAATGAGCAGTTCTTC. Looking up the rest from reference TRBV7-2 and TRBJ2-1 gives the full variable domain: GAGVSQSPSNKVTEKGKDVELRCDPISGHTALYWYRQSLGQGLEFLIYFQGNSAPDKSGLPSDRFSAERTGGSVSTLTIQRTQQEDSAVYLCAGSAGGRGNEQFFGPGTRLTVL.

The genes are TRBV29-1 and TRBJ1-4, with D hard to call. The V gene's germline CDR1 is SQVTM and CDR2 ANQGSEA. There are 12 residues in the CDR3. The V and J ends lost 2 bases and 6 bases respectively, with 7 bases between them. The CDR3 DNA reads TGCAGCGTTGAACTTGGGCATGAAAAACTGTTTTTT. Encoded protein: CSVELGHEKLFF. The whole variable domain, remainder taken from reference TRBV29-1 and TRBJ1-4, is SAVISQKPSRDICQRGTSLTIQCQVDSQVTMMFWYRQQPGQSLTLIATANQGSEATYESGFVIDKFPISRPNLTFSTLTVSNMSPEDSSIYLCSVELGHEKLFFGSGTQLSVL.

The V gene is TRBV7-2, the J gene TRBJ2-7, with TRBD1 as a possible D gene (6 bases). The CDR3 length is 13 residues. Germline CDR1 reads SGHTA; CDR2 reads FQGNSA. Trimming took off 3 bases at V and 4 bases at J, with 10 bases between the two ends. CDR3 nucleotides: TGTGCCAGCAGCTTGTCCAGGGGTTACGAGCAGTACTTC. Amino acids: CASSLSRGYEQYF.

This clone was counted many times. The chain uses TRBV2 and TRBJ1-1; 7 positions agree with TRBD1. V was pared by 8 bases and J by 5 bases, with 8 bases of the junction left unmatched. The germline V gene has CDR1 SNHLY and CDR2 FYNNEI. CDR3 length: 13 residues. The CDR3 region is CASSTGWGTEAFF. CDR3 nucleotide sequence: TGTGCCAGCTCGACAGGGTGGGGAACTGAAGCTTTCTTT.

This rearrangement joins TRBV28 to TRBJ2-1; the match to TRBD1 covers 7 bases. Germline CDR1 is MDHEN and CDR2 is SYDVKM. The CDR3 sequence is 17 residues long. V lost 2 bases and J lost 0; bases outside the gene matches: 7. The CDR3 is CASSLGTVSSSYNEQFF. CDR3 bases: TGTGCCAGCAGTTTAGGGACAGTCTCGAGCTCCTACAATGAGCAGTTCTTC.